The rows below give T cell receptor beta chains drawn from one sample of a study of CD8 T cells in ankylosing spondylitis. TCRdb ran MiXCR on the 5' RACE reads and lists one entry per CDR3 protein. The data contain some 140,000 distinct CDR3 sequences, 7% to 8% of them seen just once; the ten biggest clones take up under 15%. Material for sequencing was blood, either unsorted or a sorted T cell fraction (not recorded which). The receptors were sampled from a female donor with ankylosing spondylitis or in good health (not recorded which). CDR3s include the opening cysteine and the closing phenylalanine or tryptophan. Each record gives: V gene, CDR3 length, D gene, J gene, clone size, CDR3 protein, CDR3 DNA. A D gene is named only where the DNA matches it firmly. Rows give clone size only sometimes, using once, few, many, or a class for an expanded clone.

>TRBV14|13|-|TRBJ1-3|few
CASSRRGRDTIYF
TGTGCCAGCAGCAGGAGAGGGAGAGACACCATATATTTT
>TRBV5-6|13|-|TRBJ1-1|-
CASSLSGGLEAFF
TGTGCCAGCAGCTTGTCGGGGGGGCTTGAAGCTTTCTTT
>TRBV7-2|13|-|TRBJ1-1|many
CASRRTVNTEAFF
TGTGCCAGCAGGCGGACGGTGAACACTGAAGCTTTCTTT
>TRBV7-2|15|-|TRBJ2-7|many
CASSLASPRDYEQYF
TGTGCCAGCAGCTTAGCGTCGCCGCGAGACTACGAGCAGTACTTC
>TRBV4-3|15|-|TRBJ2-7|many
CASSRGRGPGYEQYF
TGCGCCAGCAGCCGAGGAAGGGGACCAGGCTACGAGCAGTACTTC
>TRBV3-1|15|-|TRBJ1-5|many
CASSYGRGSNQPQHF
TGTGCCAGCAGCTACGGGAGGGGGAGCAATCAGCCCCAGCATTTT
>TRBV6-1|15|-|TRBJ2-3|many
CASTLGRPGTDTQYF
TGTGCCAGCACCCTGGGGCGCCCCGGCACAGATACGCAGTATTTT
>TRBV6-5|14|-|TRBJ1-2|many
CASSSRESAYGYTF
TGTGCCAGCAGTTCCAGGGAGAGTGCCTATGGCTACACCTTC
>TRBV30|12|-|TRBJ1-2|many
CAWREGSYGYTF
TGTGCCTGGAGGGAAGGTAGTTATGGCTACACCTTC
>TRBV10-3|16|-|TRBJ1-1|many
CAISERDGHPNTEAFF
TGTGCCATCAGTGAGAGGGACGGACACCCGAACACTGAAGCTTTCTTT
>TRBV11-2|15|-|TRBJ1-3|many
CASSLAGGPGNTIYF
TGTGCCAGCAGCTTAGCGGGGGGCCCTGGAAACACCATATATTTT
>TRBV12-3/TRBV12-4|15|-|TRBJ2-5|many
CASSISTRFQETQYF
TGTGCCAGCAGTATATCGACCCGCTTCCAAGAGACCCAGTACTTC
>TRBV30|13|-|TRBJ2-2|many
CAWRSGNTGELFF
TGTGCCTGGAGATCAGGGAACACCGGGGAGCTGTTTTTT
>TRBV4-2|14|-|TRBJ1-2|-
CASSPDAINYGYTF
TGTGCCAGCAGCCCCGACGCAATAAACTATGGCTACACCTTC
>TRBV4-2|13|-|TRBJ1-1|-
CASSPPSTGEAFF
TGTGCCAGCAGCCCCCCGAGTACAGGTGAAGCTTTCTTT
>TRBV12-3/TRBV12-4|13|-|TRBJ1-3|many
CASSPLVWNTIYF
TGTGCCAGCAGCCCCCTGGTCTGGAACACCATATATTTT
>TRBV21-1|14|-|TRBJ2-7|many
CASSHRSDGYEQYF
TGTGCCAGCAGCCACCGCTCGGACGGCTACGAGCAGTACTTC
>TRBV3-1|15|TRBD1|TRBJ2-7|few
CASSPGTDPSYEQYF
TGTGCCAGCAGCCCCGGGACAGACCCCTCCTACGAGCAGTACTTC
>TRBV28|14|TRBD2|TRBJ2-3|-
CASSFSGLAVTQYF
TGTGCCAGCAGTTTTTCGGGACTAGCGGTTACGCAGTATTTT
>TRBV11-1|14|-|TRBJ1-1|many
CASSFRLRNTEAFF
TGTGCCAGCAGCTTCAGACTTAGGAACACTGAAGCTTTCTTT
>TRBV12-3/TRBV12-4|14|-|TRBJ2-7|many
CASSLMGDSYEQYF
TGTGCCAGCAGTTTGATGGGGGACTCCTACGAGCAGTACTTC
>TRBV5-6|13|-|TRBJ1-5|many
CASSLGRNQPQHF
TGTGCCAGCAGCTTAGGGCGGAACCAGCCCCAGCATTTT
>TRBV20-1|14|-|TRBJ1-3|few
CSASNGQSGNTIYF
TGCAGTGCTAGCAATGGACAATCTGGAAACACCATATATTTT
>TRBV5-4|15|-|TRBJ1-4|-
CASSPGRVDNEKLFF
TGTGCCAGCAGCCCAGGACGGGTTGATAATGAAAAACTGTTTTTT
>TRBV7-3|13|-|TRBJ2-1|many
CASSLVNYNEQFF
TGTGCCAGCAGCTTAGTAAACTACAATGAGCAGTTCTTC
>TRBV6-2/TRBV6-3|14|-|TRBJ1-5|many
CASSKGGAGQPQHF
TGTGCCAGCAGCAAAGGGGGAGCCGGTCAGCCCCAGCATTTT